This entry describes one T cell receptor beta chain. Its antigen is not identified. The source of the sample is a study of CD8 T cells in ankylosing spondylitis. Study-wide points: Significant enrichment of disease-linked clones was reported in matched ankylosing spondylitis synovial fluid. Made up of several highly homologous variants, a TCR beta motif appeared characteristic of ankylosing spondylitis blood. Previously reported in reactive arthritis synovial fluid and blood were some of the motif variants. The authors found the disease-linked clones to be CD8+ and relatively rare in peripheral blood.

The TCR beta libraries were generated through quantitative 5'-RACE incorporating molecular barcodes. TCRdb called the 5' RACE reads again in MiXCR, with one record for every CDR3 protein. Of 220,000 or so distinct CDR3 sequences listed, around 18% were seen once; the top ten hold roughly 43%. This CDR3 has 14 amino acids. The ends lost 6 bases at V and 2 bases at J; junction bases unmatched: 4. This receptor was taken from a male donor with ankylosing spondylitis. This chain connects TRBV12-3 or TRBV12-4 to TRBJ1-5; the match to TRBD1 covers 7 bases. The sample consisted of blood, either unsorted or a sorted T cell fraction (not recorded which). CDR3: CASSNQGGNQPQHF. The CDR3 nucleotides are TGTGCCAGCAGCAACCAGGGGGGCAATCAGCCCCAGCATTTT.